What follows are 5 T cell receptor beta chains derived from one specimen sequenced in a study of blood T cells in healthy people across ages. Using a J-beta primer mix together with a sample-barcoded 5' primer, a second PCR was run for about 7 to 12 cycles. TCRdb re-called the 5' RACE reads with MiXCR, one entry per CDR3 protein. The data contain around 690,000 distinct CDR3 sequences, roughly 53% of them singletons. Sequences were obtained from blood. The receptor source for this set is a man in his sixties in good health.

Only one count was recorded for this clonotype. This rearrangement joins TRBV20-1 to TRBJ1-6; possible D gene TRBD1, 6 bases. Trimming pared 1 base from V and 8 bases from J, leaving 21 bases between. Germline V gene sequence: CDR1 DFQATT, CDR2 SNEGSKA (reference sequence). There are 17 residues in the CDR3. CDR3 sequence (DNA): TGCAGTGCTAGAGGACTGCGGGCAGGGGATGGGGATTCACCCCTCCACTTT. This sequence encodes CSARGLRAGDGDSPLHF.

This clonotype was seen a handful of times. The chain combines TRBV4-1 with TRBJ1-2; the D is unclear. CDR3 length: 15 amino acids. Germline CDR1 reads MGHRA; CDR2 reads YSYEKL. The V end was cut by 0 bases, the J end by 7 bases, with 15 bases between. CDR3 loop: CASSQEWSRTVGYTF. DNA of the CDR3: TGCGCCAGCAGCCAAGAATGGAGCCGGACGGTTGGCTACACCTTC.

J is TRBJ2-3 and V is TRBV12-3 or TRBV12-4, with unresolved D. This CDR3 contains 12 residues. V was cut by 7 bases and J by 5 bases, with 10 bases left in between. CDR3 nucleotide sequence: TGTGCCAGCACCTCCTATCAAGATACGCAGTATTTT. It translates to CASTSYQDTQYF.

This clonotype has only a few counts. A junction boundary mismatches the germline segment, possibly from a read error. The chain uses TRBV5-1 and TRBJ2-5; the D gene is possibly TRBD2 (6 bases). This CDR3 contains 14 residues. CDR1 is SGHRS and CDR2 is YFSETQ in the germline V gene. CDR3 amino acids: CASSLVSGQETQYF. The CDR3 DNA is TGTGCCAGCAGTTTAGTTAGCGGCCAAGAGACCCAGTACTTC.

This rearrangement joins TRBV12-3 or TRBV12-4 to TRBJ1-2; a possible D gene is TRBD1 (6 bases). This CDR3 spans 14 amino acids. The V and J ends lost 4 bases and 2 bases respectively, with 11 bases between them. The CDR3 nucleotides are TGTGCCAGCAGTTCCAACAGGGCAAACTATGGCTACACCTTC. It codes for CASSSNRANYGYTF.